This T cell receptor beta chain was recovered during a study of shared clonotypes between healthy human individuals. Study-level results: The study found lower generation probabilities in non-shared clonotypes than in those shared by all four donors. Across subsets, estimated richness was generally greater for naive than for memory populations.

With regard to this clone: The antigen is unknown.

Original processing methods: ImmunoSEQ supplied junction-only sequences lacking quality scores, so filtering was different. Method: immunoSEQ multiplex PCR; TCRdb's copy keeps in-frame clones and lacks some. The V and J calls and clone size come from that table; D and trimming were worked out from the DNA. The table lists roughly 2.1 million clones, about 92% of them singletons. The CDR3 has 14 residues. Per the germline V gene, CDR1 is SGDLS and CDR2 is YYNGEE. The junction had 5 bases not matched to a gene; V was cut back by 3 bases and J by 3 bases. CD45RO-negative cells were positively selected for CCR7, leaving out terminally differentiated effector memory CD45RA+ cells. Donors were Caucasian adults residing in Nashville, Tennessee, USA.

This receptor was identified in a man between 18 and 35 years old in good health. Some clones in this sample may be carry-over from other donors' samples. The gene calls are TRBV9 and TRBJ2-7, with 8 bases fitting TRBD1. The material sequenced was naive CD8+ T cells from PBMCs. The CDR3 loop reads CASSGRDRFYEQYF. The CDR3 DNA sequence: TGTGCCAGCAGCGGCCGGGACAGGTTCTACGAGCAGTACTTC.